These 22 T cell receptor beta chains originate from one sample sequenced in a study of cytomegalovirus exposure and HLA in healthy donors (TCRdb year 2017). Library prep was done by the immunoSEQ multiplex PCR assay. For the multiplex PCR, a mixture combining 60 forward primers for TCR Vbeta segments and 13 reverse primers for TCR Jbeta segments was used. What TCRdb holds here is the immuneACCESS table cut down to in-frame rearrangements. Part of the clones is not present; checked against another copy, under half of the missing clones reflect an unresolved V gene, and the others are unexplained. Present in this sample are around 170,000 clones, 65% to 90% of which were seen just once. Of the sample, about 6% is held by the ten largest clones. The sample was PBMCs. The source of these receptors is a man aged 40-50 years in good health and CMV-seropositive.

V and J are TRBV11-2 and TRBJ2-7; TRBD2 agrees at 9 bases. V lost 5 bases, J lost 2 bases, and 16 bases stayed unmatched. This CDR3 has 18 residues. The germline CDR1 and CDR2 sequences are SGHAT and FQNNGV. The CDR3 is CASSQNGLLAGIPYEQYF. In nucleotides, the CDR3 is TGTGCCAGCAGCCAAAACGGTTTACTAGCGGGTATACCCTACGAGCAGTACTTC.

This clone was recorded only once. CDR3 sequence (DNA): TGTGCCACCAGCCGCACAGGGAAAAACGAGCAGTACTTC. This codes for CATSRTGKNEQYF. The rearrangement links TRBV15 to TRBJ2-7; the D gene is possibly TRBD1 (6 bases). V gave up 5 bases and J gave up 5 bases, with 13 bases separating them. From germline, CDR1 is LNHNV and CDR2 YYDKDF (reference sequence). The CDR3 is made up of 13 amino acids.

The V gene is TRBV27, the J gene TRBJ2-1, with a possible D match to TRBD2 (7 bases). Deletions cut 8 bases from V and 10 bases from J, with 15 bases between. Germline V gives CDR1 MNHEY, CDR2 SMNVEV (reference sequence). The CDR3 is made up of 12 amino acids. CDR3 coding DNA: TGTGCCAGCCGGGGGGCCCCCCGGGAGCAGTTCTTC. Amino acids: CASRGAPREQFF.

The chain uses TRBV4-3 and TRBJ2-1; 10 bases agree with TRBD1. Germline trimming cut 3 bases from V and 7 bases from J; bases unmatched to any gene: 6. The CDR3 sequence is 15 residues long. The germline V gene encodes CDR1 LGHNA and CDR2 YSLEER. The CDR3 DNA reads TGCGCCAGCAGCCAGCAGACAGGGGGCGAGAATGAGCAGTTCTTC. Residues: CASSQQTGGENEQFF.

This chain joins TRBV11-2 and TRBJ1-1, with D maybe TRBD1 (5 bases). V shed 2 bases and J shed 0 bases, with 19 bases lying between them. This CDR3 comprises 18 residues. CDR1 is SGHAT, CDR2 FQNNGV, per germline. The CDR3 DNA reads TGTGCCAGCAGCTTAAGGTACCGGCAAGGAGGGGTGAACACTGAAGCTTTCTTT. Translation gives CASSLRYRQGGVNTEAFF.

The genes are TRBV6-5 and TRBJ1-2; a possible D gene is TRBD1 (5 bases). Looked up from germline, CDR1 is MNHEY and CDR2 is SVGAGI. The CDR3 runs 15 residues. Trimming took off 2 bases at V and 8 bases at J, with 18 bases between the two ends. CDR3 region: CASSYGREKVHGYTF. The CDR3 DNA follows: TGTGCCAGCAGTTACGGCAGGGAAAAAGTCCACGGCTACACCTTC.

The chain employs TRBV7-3 and TRBJ2-5; D not resolved. The CDR3 extends over 15 amino acids. V gave up 1 base and J gave up 1 base, with 10 bases separating them. CDR1 SGHTA and CDR2 FQGTGA come from the germline V gene. The CDR3 DNA reads as TGTGCCAGCAGCTTAAGCGGCATGGGCCAAGAGACCCAGTACTTC. Protein sequence: CASSLSGMGQETQYF. Using reference TRBV7-3 and TRBJ2-5 for the parts outside the CDR3, the full variable domain is GAGVSQTPSNKVTEKGKYVELRCDPISGHTALYWYRQSLGQGPEFLIYFQGTGAADDSGLPNDRFFAVRPEGSVSTLKIQRTERGDSAVYLCASSLSGMGQETQYFGPGTRLLVL.

This clone was counted between two and nine times. V and J are TRBV29-1 and TRBJ2-7, with D perhaps TRBD2 (6 bases). Germline loops: CDR1 SQVTM, CDR2 ANQGSEA. The CDR3 length is 13 residues. Trimming stripped 7 bases from V and 4 bases from J, with 17 bases between. The CDR3 here is CSAGSRAGYEQYF. The CDR3 DNA follows: TGCAGCGCCGGGAGTAGGGCCGGGTACGAGCAGTACTTC.

The V and J genes are TRBV7-6 and TRBJ1-6; no clear D gene. Germline-derived CDR1 and CDR2 are SGHVS and FNYEAQ. There are 17 residues in the CDR3. V was shortened by 5 bases and J by 7 bases, with 21 bases between the two germline ends. CDR3: CASSPRPPQDANSPLHF. The CDR3 DNA sequence: TGTGCCAGCAGCCCTCGCCCCCCGCAGGATGCGAATTCACCCCTCCACTTT.

The chain couples TRBV19 to TRBJ1-6; 8 bases agree with TRBD1. Trimming at V came to 4 bases and at J to 9 bases, leaving 11 bases not matched to a gene. Germline CDR1 is LNHDA and CDR2 is SQIVND (reference sequence). This CDR3 comprises 16 residues. The CDR3 loop reads CASSRNPTGDGSPLHF. Written as DNA, the CDR3 is TGTGCCAGTAGTAGAAACCCGACAGGGGATGGTTCACCCCTCCACTTT. The variable domain in full, completed from reference TRBV19 and TRBJ1-6, reads DGGITQSPKYLFRKEGQNVTLSCEQNLNHDAMYWYRQDPGQGLRLIYYSQIVNDFQKGDIAEGYSVSREKKESFPLTVTSAQKNPTAFYLCASSRNPTGDGSPLHFGNGTRLTVT.

The chain carries TRBV5-1 and TRBJ1-6; no definite D call. The length of the CDR3 is 16 residues. Looked up from germline, CDR1 is SGHRS and CDR2 is YFSETQ. V gave up 0 bases and J gave up 0 bases, with 7 bases separating them. DNA for the CDR3: TGCGCCAGCAGCTTGGATGCGAGCTCCTATAATTCACCCCTCCACTTT. Protein sequence: CASSLDASSYNSPLHF.

The rearrangement joins TRBV27 to TRBJ2-1, with no clear D. V gave up 8 bases and J gave up 7 bases, with 9 bases separating them. This CDR3 spans 11 amino acids. Germline CDR1 MNHEY, CDR2 SMNVEV (reference sequence). The CDR3 loop is CASAHGNEQFF. The CDR3 DNA reads as TGTGCCAGCGCCCACGGGAATGAGCAGTTCTTC.

The V and J genes are TRBV7-9 and TRBJ2-3, with a possible D match to TRBD2 (5 bases). Germline CDR1 reads SEHNR; CDR2 reads FQNEAQ (reference sequence). The length of the CDR3 is 14 residues. With 5 bases removed from V and 2 bases from J, the gap between germline ends came to 11 bases. The CDR3 here is CASSPGFLTDTQYF. In DNA, the CDR3 is TGTGCCAGCAGCCCGGGGTTCCTCACAGATACGCAGTATTTT.

The rearrangement uses TRBV7-6 and TRBJ2-1, with D perhaps TRBD1 (5 bases). The CDR3 sequence is 13 residues long. Germline lookup yields CDR1 SGHVS and CDR2 FNYEAQ. The V end was cut by 5 bases, the J end by 9 bases, with 14 bases between. CDR3: CASSGAANVEQFF. The CDR3 region has the DNA TGTGCCAGCAGCGGGGCCGCCAACGTTGAGCAGTTCTTC.

The chain carries TRBV30 and TRBJ1-1, with no clear D. The V and J ends lost 1 base and 2 bases respectively, with 5 bases between them. The CDR3 totals 12 residues. Germline values: CDR1 GTSNPN, CDR2 SVGIG (reference sequence). The DNA of the CDR3 is TGTGCCTGGAGTGCCCTAAACACTGAAGCTTTCTTT. Translated, it gives CAWSALNTEAFF.

V and J are TRBV30 and TRBJ1-6; D is perhaps TRBD1 (6 bases). The CDR3 consists of 14 residues. Trimming removed 0 bases at V and 7 bases at J, with 10 bases between. The germline gives CDR1 GTSNPN, CDR2 SVGIG (reference sequence). CDR3 sequence: CAWSVPGGNSPLHF. As DNA, the CDR3 is TGTGCCTGGAGTGTACCGGGGGGCAATTCACCCCTCCACTTT.

The rearrangement joins TRBV6-6 to TRBJ1-3, with 9 nucleotides matching TRBD1. With V trimmed by 6 bases and J by 2 bases, 2 bases remained unmatched. CDR3 length: 14 amino acids. CDR1 is MNHNY, CDR2 SVGAGI, per germline (reference sequence). The chain's CDR3 is CASRRQGAGNTIYF. Here the CDR3 DNA reads TGTGCCAGCAGACGACAGGGGGCTGGAAACACCATATATTTT.

The genes are TRBV19 and TRBJ1-1; 10 nucleotides align to TRBD1. J lost 4 bases, V lost 3 bases, and 8 bases had no gene match. The germline V gene encodes CDR1 LNHDA and CDR2 SQIVND (reference sequence). This CDR3 has 16 residues. The CDR3 reads CASSISGTGVFTEAFF. The CDR3 DNA is TGTGCCAGTAGTATTTCCGGGACAGGGGTTTTCACTGAAGCTTTCTTT.

The chain couples TRBV27 to TRBJ2-3; 10 nucleotides match TRBD1. This CDR3 spans 15 amino acids. CDR1 is MNHEY, CDR2 SMNVEV, per germline (reference sequence). After removal of 3 bases from V and 5 bases from J, the junction contained 5 bases not matched to a gene. CDR3 DNA: TGTGCCAGCAGTTTCGACAGGGGGCAGAAAGATACGCAGTATTTT. Translated: CASSFDRGQKDTQYF.

The genes are TRBV5-1 and TRBJ2-7; the D gene is possibly TRBD1 (5 bases). Between the trimmed V and J ends, which lost 0 bases and 2 bases, there was a span of 9 bases. The CDR3 consists of 14 residues. CDR1 is SGHRS and CDR2 is YFSETQ in the germline V gene. CDR3 nucleotides: TGCGCCAGCAGCTTGGAATCCAGGGCCTACGAGCAGTACTTC. It translates to CASSLESRAYEQYF.

The V gene is TRBV9, the J gene TRBJ1-4; 10 nucleotides match TRBD1. The germline CDR1 and CDR2 sequences are SGDLS and YYNGEE. V was clipped by 2 bases and J by 5 bases; unmatched bases: 3. The CDR3 is 15 residues long. In DNA form, the CDR3 reads TGTGCCAGCAGCGTTGGGACAGGGGTAAATGAAAAACTGTTTTTT. Its translation: CASSVGTGVNEKLFF. Complete variable domain (other parts from reference TRBV9 and TRBJ1-4): DSGVTQTPKHLITATGQRVTLRCSPRSGDLSVYWYQQSLDQGLQFLIQYYNGEERAKGNILERFSAQQFPDLHSELNLSSLELGDSALYFCASSVGTGVNEKLFFGSGTQLSVL.

This clone is medium-sized (0.01 to 0.1%) by share. The CDR3 sequence is CASSLWLNTDTQYF. The CDR3 nucleotides read TGTGCCAGCAGCTTGTGGCTCAACACAGATACGCAGTATTTT. This sequence joins TRBV7-2 and TRBJ2-3, with unresolved D. CDR3 size: 14 residues. Germline loops: CDR1 SGHTA, CDR2 FQGNSA. V was cut by 3 bases and J by 2 bases, with 9 bases left in between.